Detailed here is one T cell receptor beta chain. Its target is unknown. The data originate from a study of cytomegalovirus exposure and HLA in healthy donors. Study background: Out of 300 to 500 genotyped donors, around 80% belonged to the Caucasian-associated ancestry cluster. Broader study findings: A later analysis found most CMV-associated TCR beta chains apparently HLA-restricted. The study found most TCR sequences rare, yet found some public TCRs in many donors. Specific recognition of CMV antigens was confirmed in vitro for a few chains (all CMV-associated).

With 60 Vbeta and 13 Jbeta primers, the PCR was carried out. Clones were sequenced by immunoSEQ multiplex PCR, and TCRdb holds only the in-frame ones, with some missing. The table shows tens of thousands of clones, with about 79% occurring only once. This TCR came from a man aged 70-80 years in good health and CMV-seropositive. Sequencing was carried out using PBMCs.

CDR3 amino acids: CASSLSRNTDTQYF. CDR3 bases: TGTGCCAGCAGCTTATCTAGAAACACAGATACGCAGTATTTT. The chain combines TRBV7-9 with TRBJ2-3; D is uncertain. The CDR3 covers 14 residues. Trimming stripped 2 bases from V and 2 bases from J, with 8 bases between. The germline gives CDR1 SEHNR, CDR2 FQNEAQ (reference sequence).